The 26 T cell receptor beta chains listed next were all sequenced from one sample in a study of T-cell memory formation after mild COVID-19. MiXCR, applied by TCRdb to the 5' RACE reads, yields one record per CDR3 protein. The table shows about 150,000 distinct CDR3 sequences, with roughly 31% occurring only once. Sequencing was done on a sample of PBMCs or a T cell subset sorted from them (not recorded which). These receptors were collected from an adult woman who had mild COVID-19 (a few samples of this study predate the infection). Cell type and time point are not known.

This clonotype was picked up a small number of times. This chain connects TRBV7-9 to TRBJ1-1, with 7 bases fitting TRBD1. Germline loops: CDR1 SEHNR, CDR2 FQNEAQ (reference sequence). The CDR3 has 13 amino acids. V lost 1 base, J lost 8 bases, and 4 bases stayed unmatched. In DNA, the CDR3 is TGTGCCAGCAGCTTAGATACAGGGGACGAAGCTTTCTTT. It specifies CASSLDTGDEAFF.

This clonotype was seen a handful of times. V usage is TRBV24-1 and J usage is TRBJ2-6; 7 nucleotides match TRBD1. Germline CDR1 and CDR2: KGHDR and SFDVKD. This CDR3 contains 17 residues. V shed 4 bases and J 0 bases; nucleotides not matched to a gene: 5. CDR3 region: CATSDMGQSSGANVLTF. The CDR3, as DNA: TGTGCCACCAGTGACATGGGACAGAGCTCTGGGGCCAACGTCCTGACTTTC.

This CDR3 is CASSPGLAGGGGYEQFF. The CDR3, as DNA: TGTGCCAGCAGTCCGGGACTAGCGGGGGGGGGCGGCTATGAGCAGTTCTTC. This chain uses TRBV12-3 or TRBV12-4 with TRBJ2-1, with 16 bases matching TRBD2. The CDR3 consists of 17 residues. Germline trimming cut 5 bases from V and 8 bases from J; bases unmatched to any gene: 9.

This clonotype was seen a handful of times. The chain couples TRBV12-3 or TRBV12-4 to TRBJ1-4; D is possibly TRBD1 (5 bases). V was shortened by 3 bases and J by 3 bases, with 11 bases between the two germline ends. This CDR3 is 15 amino acids long. CDR3 protein: CASSFGGRANEKLFF. CDR3 sequence (DNA): TGTGCCAGCAGTTTTGGGGGTAGGGCTAATGAAAAACTGTTTTTT.

In its sample, this clonotype was seen a few times. This sequence joins TRBV2 and TRBJ2-5, with D possibly TRBD2 on 7 matching bases. The CDR3 contains 17 residues. Germline CDR1 and CDR2: SNHLY and FYNNEI. V lost 6 bases, J lost 4 bases, and 24 bases lay in between. The CDR3 nucleotides are TGTGCCAGCAGAACTCCGAGCGGGGAGGGGGATAGAGAGACCCAGTACTTC. Protein product: CASRTPSGEGDRETQYF.

The genes are TRBV5-6 and TRBJ2-1; 11 bases match TRBD1. Germline CDR1 SGHDT, CDR2 YYEEEE. The CDR3 runs to 14 residues. J gave up 8 bases and V 4 bases, and 5 bases lay outside the gene matches. The CDR3 here is CASSPGTGGDEQFF. Here the CDR3 DNA reads TGTGCCAGCAGCCCCGGGACAGGGGGGGATGAGCAGTTCTTC.

In its sample, this clonotype was seen a few times. V usage is TRBV6-2 or TRBV6-3 and J usage is TRBJ2-5; 7 nucleotides agree with TRBD2. This CDR3 contains 13 residues. Germline lookup yields CDR1 MNHEY and CDR2 SVGEGT. Trimming cost V 5 bases and J 4 bases; bases outside gene matches: 4. The CDR3 here is CASSPSSGETQYF. Written as DNA, the CDR3 is TGTGCCAGCAGTCCTTCTAGCGGAGAGACCCAGTACTTC.

This clonotype was detected only a few times. The chain employs TRBV12-3 or TRBV12-4 and TRBJ2-7; D not certain. The germline V and J ends were trimmed by 0 bases and 7 bases, with 10 bases remaining between them. The CDR3 is made up of 13 amino acids. The DNA for the CDR3 is TGTGCCAGCAGTTTAGCGGCATCGGGTGAGCAGTACTTC. This translates into CASSLAASGEQYF.

The genes are TRBV6-1 and TRBJ1-1; no reliable D call. Germline CDR1 and CDR2: MNHNS and SASEGT. Trimming took off 3 bases at V and 1 base at J, with 15 bases between the two ends. The CDR3 length is 16 residues. The CDR3 DNA reads as TGTGCCAGCAGTGACGTGGCGGCCAGGCGGAACACTGAAGCTTTCTTT. Translation: CASSDVAARRNTEAFF.

This clonotype was seen a few times. V and J are TRBV6-2 or TRBV6-3 and TRBJ2-2; D is unresolved. From germline, CDR1 is MNHEY and CDR2 SVGEGT. The CDR3 length is 13 residues. Trimming took off 2 bases at V and 3 bases at J, with 4 bases between the two ends. The chain's CDR3 is CASSYQDTGELFF. The CDR3 coding sequence is TGTGCCAGCAGTTACCAGGACACCGGGGAGCTGTTTTTT.

This clonotype showed up just once. The J gene is TRBJ2-1, the V gene TRBV20-1; 7 bases agree with TRBD2. CDR3 length: 14 residues. V dropped 3 bases and J dropped 2; count of bases not matched to a gene: 4. Per the germline V gene, CDR1 is DFQATT and CDR2 is SNEGSKA (reference sequence). The CDR3 region has the DNA TGCAGTGCTAGGAACGGACTAGCCTACAATGAGCAGTTCTTC. Translating it yields CSARNGLAYNEQFF.

The rearrangement links TRBV12-3 or TRBV12-4 to TRBJ1-2, with unresolved D. The CDR3 runs 13 residues. With 3 bases removed from V and 8 bases from J, the gap between germline ends came to 13 bases. CDR3 sequence: CASSFPKLSGYTF. For the CDR3, the DNA is TGTGCCAGCAGTTTCCCGAAATTAAGCGGCTACACCTTC.

This clonotype has just a few counts. This rearrangement joins TRBV9 to TRBJ2-1, with 10 bases that match TRBD2. The CDR3 loop spans 17 amino acids. Germline trimming cut 2 bases from V and 9 bases from J; bases unmatched to any gene: 14. The V gene's germline CDR1 is SGDLS and CDR2 YYNGEE. CDR3 loop: CASSVTSGDPPWPEQFF. The CDR3 DNA reads TGTGCCAGCAGCGTCACTAGCGGGGACCCCCCCTGGCCTGAGCAGTTCTTC.

This chain uses TRBV29-1 with TRBJ2-2; 10 nucleotides line up with TRBD1. Germline loops: CDR1 SQVTM, CDR2 ANQGSEA. This CDR3 contains 13 residues. The J segment lost 6 bases and the V segment lost 3 bases, leaving 1 base of the junction unmatched. CDR3 coding DNA: TGCAGCGTTGAGACAGGGGGCTCCGGGGAGCTGTTTTTT. This encodes CSVETGGSGELFF.

This clonotype showed up many times. The V call is TRBV7-8, the J call TRBJ2-5; possible D gene TRBD2, 6 bases. V lost 7 bases to trimming and J lost 8 bases, with 23 bases between them. This CDR3 is built from 15 residues. The germline CDR1 and CDR2 sequences are SGHVS and FQNEAQ. The CDR3 bases are TGTGCCAGCACCCGGAGGGACTCTCTGAGAGAAACCCAGTACTTC. Translating it yields CASTRRDSLRETQYF.

This chain joins TRBV5-1 and TRBJ2-3, with 8 positions matching TRBD2. The CDR3 contains 16 residues. J gave up 4 bases and V 3 bases, and 10 bases lay outside the gene matches. Germline-derived CDR1 and CDR2 are SGHRS and YFSETQ. CDR3 sequence reads: CASSWPSGRAPDTQYF. Written as DNA, the CDR3 is TGCGCCAGCAGCTGGCCTAGCGGGCGGGCCCCAGATACGCAGTATTTT.

This chain links TRBV23-1 with TRBJ2-2; 7 bases map to TRBD1. TRBV23-1 is reported as an ORF; its role is uncertain. V lost 0 bases to trimming and J lost 2 bases; unmatched junction nucleotides: 3. This CDR3 has 16 amino acids. The CDR3 sequence is CASSQSDRVNTGELFF. As DNA, the CDR3 is TGCGCCAGCAGTCAATCCGACAGGGTTAACACCGGGGAGCTGTTTTTT.

This clonotype has a handful of counts. The V and J genes are TRBV6-5 and TRBJ2-4; 9 bases line up with TRBD1. This CDR3 is 15 amino acids long. V trimming: 6 bases; J trimming: 7 bases; junction bases outside the gene matches: 10. Germline CDR1 reads MNHEY; CDR2 reads SVGAGI. CDR3 sequence (DNA): TGTGCCAGCAGCCTGGGGACAGGGACGGGGAACATTCAGTACTTC. Residues: CASSLGTGTGNIQYF.

The sample holds a few counts of this clonotype. The chain carries TRBV7-3 and TRBJ2-2; no definite D call. CDR3 length: 15 residues. Trimming removed 5 bases at V and 2 bases at J, with 12 bases between. The germline CDR1 and CDR2 sequences are SGHTA and FQGTGA. The CDR3 region has the DNA TGTGCCAGCAGCAGCAGTATGGTAAACACCGGGGAGCTGTTTTTT. Amino acids: CASSSSMVNTGELFF.

The rearrangement links TRBV25-1 to TRBJ2-7, with TRBD1 matching over 9 bases. The CDR3 runs 14 residues. Losses at the gene ends were 4 bases for V and 4 bases for J; bases not matched to a gene: 5. Germline V CDR1 and CDR2: MGHDK, SYGVNS. This CDR3 reads CASSVEQGAYEQYF. In DNA form, the CDR3 reads TGTGCCAGCAGTGTGGAACAGGGGGCGTACGAGCAGTACTTC.

The rearrangement uses TRBV9 and TRBJ2-7; perhaps TRBD2 as D (6 bases). Trimming took off 5 bases at V and 2 bases at J, with 17 bases between the two ends. Per the germline V gene, CDR1 is SGDLS and CDR2 is YYNGEE. The CDR3 is 15 amino acids. In nucleotides, the CDR3 is TGTGCCAGCAGTCAAACTAGCTGGGGGACCTACGAGCAGTACTTC. Residues: CASSQTSWGTYEQYF.

This clonotype showed up just once. The CDR3 spells CASSVGGGGPTDTQYF. CDR3 bases: TGTGCCAGCAGCGTAGGCGGGGGGGGACCCACAGATACGCAGTATTTT. The rearrangement joins TRBV9 to TRBJ2-3; 9 nucleotides line up with TRBD2. Germline CDR1 is SGDLS and CDR2 is YYNGEE. The CDR3 length is 16 residues. J gave up 2 bases and V 0 bases, and 4 bases lay outside the gene matches.

On this clonotype itself: A read error may produce the germline difference seen at one junction end. The rearrangement joins TRBV12-3 or TRBV12-4 to TRBJ2-1, with TRBD2 matching over 12 bases. This CDR3 has 15 amino acids. CDR3 amino acids: CASSLAGGIGNEQFF. CDR3 coding DNA: TGTGCCAGCAGTCTAGCGGGGGGGATTGGGAATGAGCAGTTCTTC.

The chain is built from TRBV5-1 and TRBJ2-3, with 10 bases identical to TRBD1. With V trimmed by 8 bases and J by 4 bases, 4 bases remained unmatched. The V gene's germline CDR1 is SGHRS and CDR2 YFSETQ. The CDR3 extends over 13 amino acids. CDR3 amino acids: CASRTGGADTQYF. In DNA, the CDR3 is TGCGCCAGTCGGACAGGGGGGGCAGATACGCAGTATTTT.

This clonotype was seen at least ten times. The chain is built from TRBV20-1 and TRBJ2-7, with D perhaps TRBD1 or TRBD2 (5 bases each). The V end lost 6 bases, the J end lost 6 bases, and 15 bases lay between the germline ends. This CDR3 has 12 residues. The V gene's germline CDR1 is DFQATT and CDR2 SNEGSKA (reference sequence). The CDR3 bases are TGCAGTGCGGACGTGAGGGGCATCGAGCAGTACTTC. Translating gives CSADVRGIEQYF.

This sequence joins TRBV7-8 and TRBJ2-7; D is unresolved. Germline lookup yields CDR1 SGHVS and CDR2 FQNEAQ. There are 15 residues in the CDR3. V was trimmed by 1 base and J by 4 bases, leaving 14 bases between them. CDR3 sequence (DNA): TGTGCCAGCAGCTTAGGTGCCCCCTCTTGGTACGAGCAGTACTTC. It encodes CASSLGAPSWYEQYF.